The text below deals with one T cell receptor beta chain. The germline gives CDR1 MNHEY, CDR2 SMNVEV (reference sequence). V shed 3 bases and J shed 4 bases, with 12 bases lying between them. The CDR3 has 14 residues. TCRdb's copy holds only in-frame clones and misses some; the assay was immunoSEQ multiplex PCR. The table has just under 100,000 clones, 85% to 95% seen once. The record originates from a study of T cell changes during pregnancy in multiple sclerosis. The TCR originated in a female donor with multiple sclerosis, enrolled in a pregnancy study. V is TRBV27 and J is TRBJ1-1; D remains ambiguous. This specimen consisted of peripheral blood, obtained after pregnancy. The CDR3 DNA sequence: TGTGCCAGCAGTTTGGCGGCACTCTCCACTGAAGCTTTCTTT. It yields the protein CASSLAALSTEAFF.